The sequence of this TCR beta chain was determined in a study of cytomegalovirus exposure and HLA in healthy donors (TCRdb year 2017). Describing the broader study: In an earlier analysis of 450 to 750 of the donors, around 290 Gb of sequence data and approximately 100 million unique TCR beta sequences from roughly 190 million T cells were reported. An early release that covered about 600 HLA-typed donors contained around 330 gigabases of sequencing data and roughly 84 million unique TCR sequences. Of the roughly 400 genotyped donors, about 80% fell in the genetic ancestry cluster associated with self-reported Caucasian donors. The study was designed to test whether signatures of past pathogen exposure could be identified by cataloging public T cell receptors. The study used immunosequencing to profile the T cell repertoires of hundreds of subjects and linked those repertoires to cytomegalovirus serostatus. Along with the approximately 700-subject first cohort, a separate validation cohort of over a hundred different subjects was used. High-throughput TCR immunosequencing, statistical association of individual TCRs with disease status, and machine learning were combined to predict cytomegalovirus infection status. A later analysis re-examined previously published TCR beta repertoires from just over 650 donors and added high-resolution HLA genotyping to investigate patterns of TCR occurrence. Rather than drawing on any new phenotypic data, the later analysis identified candidate immune exposures from TCR beta sequences and the way those sequences occurred across donors. An earlier analysis of around 540 of the donors applied high-throughput TCR beta sequencing to assess whether each TCR beta V gene segment acted as functional or pseudogenic. Donor age, sex, ethnicity and CMV serostatus were compiled together with the repertoire data. A later genetic analysis used genome-wide SNP genotypes for about 60% of the 666 donors, treating that subset as a discovery cohort. Every repertoire in the discovery cohort had been generated on one and the same sequencing platform. HLA typing included class I and class II loci at four-digit resolution. The number of typed donors differed by locus: roughly 620-640 for A, B, C, DRB1 and DQB1; approximately 530 for DQA1; 606 for DPA1; and 450 to 480 for DPB1. Because of strong linkage in the cohort, roughly five DR-DQ haplotypes were treated as single units for association and clustering. Among roughly 400 genotyped donors of the cohort, an average of about 240,000 unique TCR beta nucleotide sequences were sequenced per donor, roughly 20% of them non-productive.

Broad study findings and their caveats: The study listed 164 TCR beta chains as associated with cytomegalovirus. Because some donors lacked HLA typing at each locus, the association tests relied only on the typed subset. A further reported finding was that TCR beta sequences accurately predicted the HLA-A and HLA-B alleles for most subjects in the first cohort. Most TCR sequences were observed very rarely across donors, whereas some public TCRs were present in many individuals. The classifier was reported to diagnose cytomegalovirus status with high specificity and sensitivity in both the original cohort and the validation cohort. Strong co-occurrence of HLA alleles, especially DR and DQ, made assigning TCR associations to individual alleles difficult. According to a later analysis, TCR association rates differed among HLA loci, with DRB1 alleles showing the most associated TCRs and HLA-C alleles showing the fewest. Only TCR beta chains were sequenced in this cohort, and the absence of alpha or paired-chain data limited detectable features. Some IMGT-functional V segments, including TRBV6-2 and TRBV6-3, could not be told apart with the 87-base-pair reads, so those segments were excluded. In an earlier analysis of some 550 of the donors, most TCR beta V segments were observed in productive rearrangements about 87% or about 30% of the time, broadly matching IMGT annotations. In a later analysis, 16,951 TCR beta sequences were associated with specific HLA alleles at a false discovery rate of 0.05. According to a later genetic analysis, donors in an Asian-associated ancestry cluster had fewer N-insertions in productive TCRs than the approximately 610-donor mean. The authors suggested that the approach could potentially be extended to other disease states and immunological phenotypes. An association between a missense DCLRE1C variant and V-gene and J-gene trimming of TCR beta chains was found in a later genetic analysis and replicated in an independent cohort. Because counts were too low, 15 to 20 rarely observed V segments, including chromosome 9 orphons, were excluded from the earlier analysis of under 650 of the donors. In vitro tests confirmed that a few of the cytomegalovirus-associated TCR beta chains recognize cytomegalovirus antigens. A later analysis reported that several top co-occurrence clusters appeared linked to parvovirus B19, influenza, CMV and Epstein-Barr virus. CMV serostatus was the only immune exposure information available for the cohort. A later analysis found that most CMV-associated TCR beta chains appeared HLA-restricted, with HLA associations seemingly driven largely by CMV exposure. In a later analysis, HLA-associated TCR beta chains were found to be more clonally expanded and to have lower generation probabilities than equally common non-associated chains. The sequencing pipeline was judged likely to have produced a cluster of highly shared sequence variants as a technical artifact. Sequencing depth was assumed to be roughly uniform across donors in the presence/absence analyses, though that assumption may not hold. Correlated functional status among segregating V segments might reflect linkage disequilibrium, but an unknown experimental factor could not be ruled out.

Its CDR3 holds 15 amino acids, cysteine through phenylalanine. Only the CDR3 DNA is retained, 45 bases long and in frame from the first base. CDR1 and CDR2 were assigned from the germline V gene (reference sequence) as SGHKS and YYEKEE. Trimmed from V: 4 bases; trimmed from J: 5 bases; junction bases lacking a gene match: 8. In total, roughly 670 healthy bone marrow donors made up the cohort. At the time of sampling, all cohort members were nominally healthy, though unrecorded immune exposures were likely present. The donor tested CMV seropositive and was one of the 289 seropositive cohort members. A peripheral blood sample was collected from each donor, and TCR beta sequencing was performed on peripheral blood mononuclear cells. Genomic DNA was extracted from the blood cell samples with the Qiagen DNeasy Blood Extraction Kit. Note on this clone: Its antigen is currently not known. No quality values exist for individual bases; no much larger clone is one base distant.

The library relied on the immunoSEQ multiplex PCR assay. For the multiplex PCR, a mixture combining 60 forward primers for TCR Vbeta segments and 13 reverse primers for TCR Jbeta segments was used. A multiplex PCR assay on genomic DNA amplified the CDR3 region of rearranged TCR beta genes. The Illumina HiSeq System was used to sequence the amplified TCR beta libraries as 87-base-pair reads. On the study's bioinformatics: Across the 666 repertoires, a later analysis counted approximately 75 million unique TCR beta chains, around 11 million of which were shared by at least two donors. To remove PCR and sequencing errors, raw reads were error-corrected and collapsed into unique sequences using a nearest-neighbor algorithm that merged closely related sequences. Alignment of CDR3 sequences to IMGT reference sequences was used to assign V, D and J gene segments. For a sequence to be retained, at least a six-nucleotide match to both a V gene segment and a J gene segment was required. A rearrangement counted as productive if the CDR3 had no stop codons and remained in frame with V and J, and every other rearrangement counted as non-productive. CDR3 was defined by IMGT convention, running from the second conserved V-encoded cysteine to the conserved J-encoded phenylalanine. Sequences without an unambiguous match to a single V gene segment were excluded from the earlier analysis of about 640 of the donors. An earlier analysis of 587 of the donors classified V segments as functional when productive rearrangements were above 56.7% and as segregating when the standard deviation between donors was above 5%. To diagnose cytomegalovirus status from the catalog of TCR beta chain sequences, a statistical classification framework was built. A later analysis assigned V and J genes by comparing TCR nucleotide sequences with IMGT/GENE-DB human TR gene sequences. Using the TCRdist pipeline, a later analysis assigned CDR3 sequences along with most-parsimonious VDJ recombination scenarios. In a later analysis, each TCR beta chain was defined by its CDR3 amino acid sequence together with its V-gene family, and reads lacking a unique V-gene family were excluded. A later analysis removed 592 highly shared, low-generation-probability nucleotide sequences to deal with suspected cross-contamination and a sequencing artifact. A later analysis calculated a clonal expansion index for each public chain from normalized within-repertoire ranks of inferred template counts. In a later analysis, generation probabilities were computed with a VDJ recombination model fitted to out-of-frame rearrangements, and the resulting probabilities were checked against IGoR. In a later analysis, TCR-TCR, TCR-HLA and TCR-CMV co-occurrence was scored with hypergeometric tests, and a repertoire-size bias correction was applied to TCR pairs. In a later analysis, false discovery rates were estimated by permuting HLA or CMV assignments 20 times. In a later analysis, co-occurring TCRs were grouped using DBSCAN, and TCRdist sequence similarity was added for clustering within HLA-allele-positive subsets. For co-occurrence clustering, repertoires with fewer than 30,000 or more than 120,000 public chains were excluded, along with roughly 5 repertoires with anomalous nucleotide sharing. TCRdb stores this immuneACCESS table with in-frame sequences only. Part of the clones is absent; in the studies checked, under half of the shortfall reflects unresolved V genes, and no reason is known for the rest. The DNA gave D and trimming, while V, J and clone size come from that table. The sample has around 150,000 clones on record, approximately 78% of them singletons. Of the sample, roughly 7.7% is held by the ten largest clones.

Recombination linked TRBV5-5 to TRBJ1-2; TRBD1 matches 10 bases in the middle. The receptor comes from a woman between 50 and 59 years old in good health and CMV-seropositive. Sequencing was done on a sample of PBMCs. The CDR3 corresponds to CASSTRTGGEYGYTF. The DNA reads TGTGCCAGCAGCACCCGGACAGGGGGGGAATATGGCTACACCTTC.